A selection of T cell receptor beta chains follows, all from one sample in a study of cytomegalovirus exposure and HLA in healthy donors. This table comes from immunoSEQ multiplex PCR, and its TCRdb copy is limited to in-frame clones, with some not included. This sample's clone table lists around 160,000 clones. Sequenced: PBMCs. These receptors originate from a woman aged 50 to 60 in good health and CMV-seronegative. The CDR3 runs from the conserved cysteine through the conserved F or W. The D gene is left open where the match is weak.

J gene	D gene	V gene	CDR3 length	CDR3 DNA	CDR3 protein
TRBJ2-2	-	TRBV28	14	TGTGCCAGCAGTTTAGCGGGGAGCACCGGGGAGCTGTTTTTT	CASSLAGSTGELFF
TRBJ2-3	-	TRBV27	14	TGTGCCAGCAGTCCCCCCCCTCCGGCAGATACGCAGTATTTT	CASSPPPPADTQYF
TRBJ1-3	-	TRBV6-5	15	TGTGCCAGCAGTTACTCCATCAGCTCTGGAAACACCATATATTTT	CASSYSISSGNTIYF
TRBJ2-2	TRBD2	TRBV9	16	TGTGCCAGCAGCCCCTCTGGGGGGGGACGGGCCGGGGAGCTGTTTTTT	CASSPSGGGRAGELFF
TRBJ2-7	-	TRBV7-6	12	TGTGCCAGCAGCGTTTTAGGAGGCGAGCAGTACTTC	CASSVLGGEQYF
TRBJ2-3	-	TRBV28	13	TGTGCCAGCACCCCAACTAGCACAGATACGCAGTATTTT	CASTPTSTDTQYF
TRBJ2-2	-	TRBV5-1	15	TGCGCCAGCAGCTTGGATGCGGGGAACACCGGGGAGCTGTTTTTT	CASSLDAGNTGELFF
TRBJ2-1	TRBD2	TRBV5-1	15	TGCGCCAGCAGCCTAGCGGGAGGGAGGGACAATGAGCAGTTCTTC	CASSLAGGRDNEQFF
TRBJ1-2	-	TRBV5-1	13	TGCGCCAGCAGCTTCCAGGGTAACTATGGCTACACCTTC	CASSFQGNYGYTF
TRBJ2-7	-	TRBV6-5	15	TGTGCCAGCAGTTACTCGAAGGGGGGGGCCTACGAGCAGTACTTC	CASSYSKGGAYEQYF
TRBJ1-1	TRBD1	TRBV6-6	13	TGTGCCAGCTCGACAGGGATGAACACTGAAGCTTTCTTT	CASSTGMNTEAFF
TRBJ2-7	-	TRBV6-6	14	TGTGCCAGCAGTTACACTAGCAACTCCTACGAGCAGTACTTC	CASSYTSNSYEQYF